This is a list of T cell receptor beta chains from one sample in a study of identical twins. TCRdb analysed the 5' RACE reads with MiXCR anew, one entry per CDR3 protein. The sample has around 670,000 distinct CDR3 sequences, approximately 6.1% seen once; the top ten hold 1.5% to 2%. Sequenced material: naive T cells sorted from blood. The source is a man between 18 and 29 years old in good health. Each CDR3 is given with its conserved first and last residue.

v_call,cdr3_length,j_call,cdr3_aa
TRBV6-2/TRBV6-3,18,TRBJ2-1,CASSSGTSGVSSYNEQFF
TRBV7-2,14,TRBJ2-1,CASSYRGLANEQFF
TRBV7-9,13,TRBJ2-2,CASSPVLAGELFF
TRBV7-6,15,TRBJ2-1,CASSSQSGSGNEQFF
TRBV4-2,14,TRBJ1-1,CASSQDRGATEAFF
TRBV11-3,14,TRBJ2-4,CASSLAETGPIQYF
TRBV9,15,TRBJ1-3,CASSVRTGLGNTIYF
TRBV5-1,14,TRBJ2-1,CASSLAGTYNEQFF
TRBV2,14,TRBJ2-7,CASSEPADTYEQYF
TRBV28,15,TRBJ2-1,CASSFTGPAYNEQFF
TRBV7-2,13,TRBJ2-3,CASTRYIMETQYF
TRBV27,13,TRBJ2-2,CASSRDYTGELFF
TRBV12-3/TRBV12-4,15,TRBJ1-5,CASSFRDGGNQPQHF
TRBV5-1,15,TRBJ2-3,CASSLAGDRTDTQYF
TRBV5-5,17,TRBJ2-3,CASSGRTSGFGTDTQYF
TRBV6-2/TRBV6-3,15,TRBJ2-1,CASSLDSAGGYSQFF
TRBV20-1,13,TRBJ1-4,CSASRDRDEKLFF
TRBV10-1,14,TRBJ1-3,CAKRRGLDGNTIYF
TRBV29-1,14,TRBJ2-7,CSVGGQGSPYEQYF
TRBV12-3/TRBV12-4,14,TRBJ2-7,CASSFRDNSYEQYF
TRBV10-2,15,TRBJ2-5,CASGDRRFGEETQYF
TRBV20-1,17,TRBJ2-3,CSAHPRRFSGRTDTQYF
TRBV12-3/TRBV12-4,16,TRBJ2-3,CASRGTSGSRGDTQYF
TRBV24-1,12,TRBJ2-1,CATSSGYNEQFF
TRBV10-3,11,TRBJ2-7,CAMGAGGEQYF
TRBV27,16,TRBJ1-6,CASSFLGTGFESPLHF
TRBV10-3,14,TRBJ2-1,CACGRGLNYNEQFF
TRBV2,17,TRBJ2-3,CASSEPTSGRAVDTQYF
TRBV12-3/TRBV12-4,15,TRBJ2-1,CASSPGLAHYNEQFF
TRBV5-1,12,TRBJ2-1,CASSLGRDEQFF
TRBV4-3,15,TRBJ2-2,CASSQDSRDTGELFF
TRBV6-2/TRBV6-3,15,TRBJ2-5,CASSLGLAHGETQYF